These 21 T cell receptor beta chains originate from one sample sequenced in a study of T-cell reconstitution after alpha-beta-depleted transplantation in children. Unique molecular identifiers were incorporated into the prepared TCRbeta library. Via MiXCR, TCRdb re-called the PCR reads, giving one row per CDR3 protein. The sample lists over 200,000 distinct CDR3 sequences, 8% to 9.5% occurring once. Here the sequenced sample was PBMCs from the stem cell graft donor, taken from the stem cell graft. All receptors come from a human donor who donated a stem cell graft to a child with acute lymphoblastic leukemia.

This clonotype was picked up many times. The V gene is TRBV24-1, the J gene TRBJ2-5; weak D call: TRBD2 (5 bases). Trimming took off 1 base at V and 5 bases at J, with 16 bases between the two ends. This CDR3 contains 16 residues. CDR1 and CDR2 from the germline V gene are KGHDR and SFDVKD. CDR3 bases: TGTGCCACCAGTGATTTCGGGGTGAGCGAGTCGGAGACCCAGTACTTC. Translation gives CATSDFGVSESETQYF.

This clonotype was detected many times. The chain links TRBV4-3 to TRBJ1-2; 7 positions match TRBD1. Germline lookup yields CDR1 LGHNA and CDR2 YSLEER. The ends lost 0 bases at V and 4 bases at J; junction bases unmatched: 8. This CDR3 is 16 amino acids long. The CDR3 loop reads CASSQDRSRGGYGYTF. For the CDR3, the DNA is TGCGCCAGCAGCCAAGATCGAAGCAGGGGGGGCTATGGCTACACCTTC.

This clonotype was recorded many times. The chain combines TRBV12-3 or TRBV12-4 with TRBJ1-5; TRBD1 matches 7 bases. There are 16 residues in the CDR3. V dropped 1 base and J dropped 6; count of bases not matched to a gene: 9. The CDR3 nucleotides read TGTGCCAGCAGTTTAGGAACGGCAGGGGGGACTCAGCCCCAGCATTTT. Translated: CASSLGTAGGTQPQHF.

This sequence joins TRBV20-1 and TRBJ2-3, with 9 bases that match TRBD2. This CDR3 contains 14 residues. The V gene's germline CDR1 is DFQATT and CDR2 SNEGSKA (reference sequence). V dropped 4 bases and J dropped 1; count of bases not matched to a gene: 3. The CDR3, as DNA: TGCAGTGCTATGGCTAGCGGGGGCACAGATACGCAGTATTTT. The encoded protein is CSAMASGGTDTQYF.

The chain uses TRBV7-2 and TRBJ1-5, with D maybe TRBD1 (5 bases). Deletions cut 3 bases from V and 7 bases from J, with 10 bases between. Germline CDR1 is SGHTA and CDR2 is FQGNSA. The CDR3 runs to 13 residues. CDR3 sequence: CASSFQEGQPQHF. CDR3 DNA sequence: TGTGCCAGCAGCTTTCAAGAGGGGCAGCCCCAGCATTTT.

This chain connects TRBV6-5 to TRBJ2-3, with 11 bases that match TRBD2. V dropped 5 bases and J dropped 4; count of bases not matched to a gene: 5. The CDR3 sequence is 15 residues long. From germline, CDR1 is MNHEY and CDR2 SVGAGI. The CDR3 loop is CASSTLAGGPDTQYF. CDR3 coding DNA: TGTGCCAGCAGTACTCTAGCGGGGGGTCCAGATACGCAGTATTTT.

The chain links TRBV11-2 to TRBJ2-2; 9 bases line up with TRBD2. Germline lookup yields CDR1 SGHAT and CDR2 FQNNGV. With V trimmed by 7 bases and J by 4 bases, 13 bases remained unmatched. There are 17 residues in the CDR3. The CDR3 DNA follows: TGTGCCAGCACCAAAACCGGATTAGCGGGAGCCACCGGGGAGCTGTTTTTT. This sequence encodes CASTKTGLAGATGELFF.

The table lists this clonotype with many counts. The rearrangement links TRBV28 to TRBJ1-2; no clear D gene. V lost 7 bases, J lost 5 bases, and 17 bases lay in between. This CDR3 contains 14 residues. In germline, CDR1 is MDHEN, CDR2 SYDVKM. Here the CDR3 DNA reads TGTGCCAGCACCGCAAGTGGGCCCCATTATGGCTACACCTTC. Its protein is CASTASGPHYGYTF.

This clonotype was recorded a few times. This chain connects TRBV3-1 to TRBJ1-1, with 8 bases aligning to TRBD1. Per germline, CDR1 LGHDT and CDR2 YNNKEL (reference sequence). The CDR3 covers 14 residues. Losses at the gene ends were 4 bases for V and 7 bases for J; bases not matched to a gene: 8. The CDR3 DNA reads TGTGCCAGCAGCCTCTCCTCAGGGGGCGGTGAAGCTTTCTTT. Translating gives CASSLSSGGGEAFF.

In its sample, this clonotype was seen a few times. The V gene is TRBV19, the J gene TRBJ1-1; 9 bases agree with TRBD1. V lost 5 bases, J lost 4 bases, and 8 bases stayed unmatched. This CDR3 is built from 15 residues. The germline V gene encodes CDR1 LNHDA and CDR2 SQIVND (reference sequence). CDR3 nucleotide sequence: TGTGCCAGTAGTCCGCGGACAGGGGCGGTCACTGAAGCTTTCTTT. Amino acids: CASSPRTGAVTEAFF.

The chain uses TRBV12-3 or TRBV12-4 and TRBJ2-1; TRBD2 matches 7 bases. V was pared by 4 bases and J by 2 bases, with 8 bases of the junction left unmatched. The length of the CDR3 is 16 residues. The CDR3 sequence: CASSSSVRGTYNEQFF. CDR3 in DNA: TGTGCCAGCAGTTCCTCCGTGCGGGGGACCTACAATGAGCAGTTCTTC.

This clonotype was detected ten times or more. The chain carries TRBV24-1 and TRBJ1-1; weak D call: TRBD1 (6 bases). CDR3 length: 14 residues. Germline CDR1 reads KGHDR; CDR2 reads SFDVKD. V lost 3 bases to trimming and J lost 4 bases, with 11 bases between them. This chain's CDR3 is CATSDRGDGTEAFF. The CDR3 coding sequence is TGTGCCACCAGTGATAGGGGGGATGGCACTGAAGCTTTCTTT.

This clonotype was recorded at least ten times. This chain links TRBV5-1 with TRBJ2-5, with D possibly being TRBD2 (6 bases). The V gene lost 2 bases and the J gene lost 3 bases, with 11 bases spanning the gap. This CDR3 comprises 14 residues. Per germline, CDR1 SGHRS and CDR2 YFSETQ. For the CDR3, the DNA is TGCGCCAGCAGCTTAGCCCGGGAGAAAGAGACCCAGTACTTC. This sequence encodes CASSLAREKETQYF.

This clonotype has ten or more counts. The CDR3 sequence: CASSILGGMSYEQYF. CDR3 DNA sequence: TGTGCCAGCAGCATCCTCGGAGGAATGTCCTACGAGCAGTACTTC. This sequence joins TRBV2 and TRBJ2-7; a weak D match, TRBD2 (5 bases). Germline CDR1 reads SNHLY; CDR2 reads FYNNEI. V lost 6 bases to trimming and J lost 1 base, with 16 bases between them. The CDR3 length is 15 residues.

This clonotype has only a few counts. The rearrangement links TRBV3-1 to TRBJ1-3, with D possibly TRBD1 on 5 matching bases. Germline V gives CDR1 LGHDT, CDR2 YNNKEL (reference sequence). There are 16 residues in the CDR3. V was clipped by 0 bases and J by 2 bases, with 11 bases between them. The CDR3 bases are TGTGCCAGCAGCCAAGAAGGGGCTACCCCTGGAAACACCATATATTTT. This translates into CASSQEGATPGNTIYF.

This clonotype was observed many times. V usage is TRBV7-2 and J usage is TRBJ1-5; D may be TRBD1 (6 bases). V lost 1 base and J lost 2, with 12 bases in between. Germline loops: CDR1 SGHTA, CDR2 FQGNSA. The CDR3 loop spans 16 amino acids. The CDR3 reads CASSLVSGGGNQPQHF. DNA of the CDR3: TGTGCCAGCAGCTTAGTTTCCGGGGGCGGCAATCAGCCCCAGCATTTT. Drawing the rest from reference TRBV7-2 and TRBJ1-5, the complete variable domain is GAGVSQSPSNKVTEKGKDVELRCDPISGHTALYWYRQSLGQGLEFLIYFQGNSAPDKSGLPSDRFSAERTGGSVSTLTIQRTQQEDSAVYLCASSLVSGGGNQPQHFGDGTRLSIL.

In this sample, this clonotype turned up many times. The rearrangement joins TRBV5-1 to TRBJ1-1; 8 positions match TRBD1. The CDR3 loop spans 15 amino acids. The V gene end was trimmed by 3 bases and the J gene end by 1 base; junction bases not matched to a gene: 5. Germline lookup yields CDR1 SGHRS and CDR2 YFSETQ. The DNA of the CDR3 is TGCGCCAGCAGCTCTGGACAGGGAGGGAACACTGAAGCTTTCTTT. Translated, it gives CASSSGQGGNTEAFF. Full variable domain (rest looked up from reference TRBV5-1 and TRBJ1-1): KAGVTQTPRYLIKTRGQQVTLSCSPISGHRSVSWYQQTPGQGLQFLFEYFSETQRNKGNFPGRFSGRQFSNSRSEMNVSTLELGDSALYLCASSSGQGGNTEAFFGQGTRLTVV.

The V and J genes are TRBV12-3 or TRBV12-4 and TRBJ1-3; D gene unclear. Trimming shortened V by 2 bases and J by 1 base, and 6 bases separated the two germline ends. The CDR3 is 14 residues long. The CDR3 sequence: CASSLNLSGNTIYF. CDR3 bases: TGTGCCAGCAGTTTAAATTTATCTGGAAACACCATATATTTT.

The sample holds many counts of this clonotype. The chain recombines TRBV9 with TRBJ2-1; 8 bases align to TRBD2. The trim removed 3 bases at V and 4 bases at J, leaving 3 bases unmatched. This CDR3 region has 14 residues. From germline, CDR1 is SGDLS and CDR2 YYNGEE. This CDR3 is CASSGLAPYNEQFF. The CDR3, as DNA: TGTGCCAGCAGCGGACTAGCGCCGTACAATGAGCAGTTCTTC. The variable domain in full, completed from reference TRBV9 and TRBJ2-1, reads DSGVTQTPKHLITATGQRVTLRCSPRSGDLSVYWYQQSLDQGLQFLIQYYNGEERAKGNILERFSAQQFPDLHSELNLSSLELGDSALYFCASSGLAPYNEQFFGPGTRLTVL.

Only a few counts were recorded for this clonotype. V usage is TRBV6-5 and J usage is TRBJ2-7; 7 positions match TRBD1. Germline trimming cut 0 bases from V and 5 bases from J; bases unmatched to any gene: 7. This CDR3 is 15 amino acids long. Germline values: CDR1 MNHEY, CDR2 SVGAGI. For the CDR3, the DNA is TGTGCCAGCAGTTACTCGAAAAGGGGGCAACACGAGCAGTACTTC. This gives the protein CASSYSKRGQHEQYF.

This clonotype was seen a handful of times. V is TRBV20-1 and J is TRBJ2-5; TRBD2 agrees at 10 bases. Per germline, CDR1 DFQATT and CDR2 SNEGSKA (reference sequence). V was clipped by 3 bases and J by 1 base; unmatched bases: 8. This CDR3 has 16 residues. CDR3 residues: CSASIPSGGTQETQYF. DNA for the CDR3: TGCAGTGCTAGTATCCCTAGCGGGGGTACCCAAGAGACCCAGTACTTC.